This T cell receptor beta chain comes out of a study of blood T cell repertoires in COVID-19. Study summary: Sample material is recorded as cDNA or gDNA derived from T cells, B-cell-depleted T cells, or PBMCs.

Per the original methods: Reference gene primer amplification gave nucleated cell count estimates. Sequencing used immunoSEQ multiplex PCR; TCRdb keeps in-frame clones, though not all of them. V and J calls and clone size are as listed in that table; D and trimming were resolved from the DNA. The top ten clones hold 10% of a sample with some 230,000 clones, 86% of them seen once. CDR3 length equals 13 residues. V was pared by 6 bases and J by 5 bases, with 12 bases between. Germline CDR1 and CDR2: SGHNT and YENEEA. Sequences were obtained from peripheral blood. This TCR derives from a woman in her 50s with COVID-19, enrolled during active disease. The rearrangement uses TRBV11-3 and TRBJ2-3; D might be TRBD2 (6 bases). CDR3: CASSLWRGDTQYF. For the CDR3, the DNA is TGTGCCAGCAGTCTTTGGAGGGGAGATACGCAGTATTTT. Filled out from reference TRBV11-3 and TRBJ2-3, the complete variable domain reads EAGVVQSPRYKIIEKKQPVAFWCNPISGHNTLYWYLQNLGQGPELLIRYENEEAVDDSQLPKDRFSAERLKGVDSTLKIQPAELGDSAVYLCASSLWRGDTQYFGPGTRLTVL.